One sample yielded the 24 T cell receptor beta chains listed below, sequenced in a study of blood T cells in healthy people across ages (dated by TCRdb to 2015 to 2017). The library was built by means of 5' RACE. Instrument used: Illumina HiSeq 2500. A second roughly 6 to 11 cycle PCR used a sample-barcoded 5' primer and a J-beta primer mix. The public sequencing data were trimmed at Q25 with fastp and processed into clonotypes with MiXCR by TCRdb, which kept only in-frame beta chains. Under each unique CDR3 protein, matching rows form one entry showing the most common genes and DNA. The sample table lists roughly 730,000 distinct CDR3 sequences, roughly 50% of them with a count of one. About a quarter of the sample comes from the top ten. The sequencing input was blood. The receptors were gathered from a man aged 40-50 years in good health.

This clonotype was recorded a few times. V is TRBV7-2 and J is TRBJ2-3; D perhaps matches TRBD2 (5 bases). V shed 2 bases and J shed 14 bases, with 17 bases lying between them. Germline V CDR1 and CDR2: SGHTA, FQGNSA. This CDR3 is built from 13 residues. The CDR3 sequence is CASSLHMSGRWYF. For the CDR3, the DNA is TGTGCCAGCAGCTTACACATGAGCGGTCGTTGGTATTTT.

As for this clonotype: A read error may be the cause here, since a much bigger clone is one base away. The rearrangement links TRBV27 to TRBJ2-1, with no clear D. The DNA end lines up better with TRBJ2-7; the J call may be wrong. Germline V gene sequence: CDR1 MNHEY, CDR2 SMNVEV (reference sequence). The CDR3 has 14 residues. For the CDR3, the DNA is TGTGCCAGCAGTCTCTCAAAATCCTACAATGAGCAGTACTTC. It is translated as CASSLSKSYNEQYF.

This clonotype was seen more than once but under ten times. This chain connects TRBV7-8 to TRBJ2-5, with TRBD2 identical over 10 bases. V gave up 6 bases and J gave up 2 bases; unmatched junction bases: 3. This CDR3 contains 14 residues. The germline CDR1 and CDR2 sequences are SGHVS and FQNEAQ. The CDR3 DNA reads as TGTGCCAGCAGATGGACTAGCGGTCAAGAGACCCAGTACTTC. Translating gives CASRWTSGQETQYF.

V is TRBV11-2 and J is TRBJ2-7, with no clear D. Germline CDR1 and CDR2: SGHAT and FQNNGV. Trimming took off 3 bases at V and 1 base at J, with 7 bases between the two ends. This CDR3 is 13 amino acids long. CDR3 coding DNA: TGTGCCAGCAGCTTCCGACGTTCCTACGAGCAGTACTTC. This translates into CASSFRRSYEQYF.

V is TRBV4-3 and J is TRBJ2-1; D not resolved. Germline CDR1 and CDR2: LGHNA and YSLEER. The CDR3 is 14 amino acids. V was shortened by 0 bases and J by 10 bases, with 13 bases between the two germline ends. CDR3 nucleotides: TGCGCCAGCAGCCAAGATAATATTGGTATGGAGCAGTTCTTC. Encoded protein: CASSQDNIGMEQFF.

A note on this clonotype: Relative to the germline gene, one junction end is altered; a read error may explain this. The chain combines TRBV6-4 with TRBJ2-5; TRBD1 agrees at 10 bases. This CDR3 has 15 residues. CDR1 and CDR2 (germline): MRHNA, SNTAGT. In DNA, the CDR3 is TGTGCCTGCAGTGAGGGGACAGGGGATCAAGAGACCCAGTACTTC. Residues: CACSEGTGDQETQYF.

This rearrangement joins TRBV20-1 to TRBJ2-3; the D call may be TRBD1 or TRBD2 (5 bases each). Germline CDR1 and CDR2: DFQATT and SNEGSKA (reference sequence). The CDR3 consists of 11 residues. V was cut by 4 bases and J by 6 bases, with 8 bases left in between. CDR3 sequence: CSATREDTQYF. As DNA, the CDR3 is TGCAGTGCTACCAGGGAGGATACGCAGTATTTT.

The CDR3 loop reads CASSLGDRTNEKLFF. CDR3 DNA sequence: TGCGCCAGCAGCTTGGGTGACAGAACTAATGAAAAACTGTTTTTT. The J gene is TRBJ1-4, the V gene TRBV5-1, with D possibly TRBD1 on 5 matching bases. The CDR3 has 15 amino acids. Germline V CDR1 and CDR2: SGHRS, YFSETQ. With 0 bases removed from V and 1 base from J, the gap between germline ends came to 7 bases.

This clonotype was seen a single time. The V call is TRBV7-9, the J call TRBJ2-3; D may correspond to TRBD1 or TRBD2 (6 bases each). The CDR3 consists of 17 residues. V lost 4 bases and J 4 bases, leaving 21 bases between the germline ends. Germline V gene sequence: CDR1 SEHNR, CDR2 FQNEAQ (reference sequence). Here the CDR3 reads CASSSMRGQGSADTQYF. Written as DNA, the CDR3 is TGTGCCAGCAGCTCGATGCGGGGTCAGGGGTCTGCAGATACGCAGTATTTT.

This rearrangement joins TRBV2 to TRBJ2-7; possible D gene TRBD1, 6 bases. The germline V gene has CDR1 SNHLY and CDR2 FYNNEI. The length of the CDR3 is 12 residues. V was pared by 11 bases and J by 3 bases, with 14 bases between. The CDR3 region has the DNA TGTGCCTCCAACAGGGATGGCTACGAGCAGTACTTC. Translated, it gives CASNRDGYEQYF.

This clonotype was seen once. One junction end does not reproduce the germline sequence, and a read error may be involved. This chain connects TRBV28 to TRBJ2-7, with D perhaps TRBD1 or TRBD2 (5 bases each). The CDR3 consists of 16 residues. In germline, CDR1 is MDHEN, CDR2 SYDVKM. Here the CDR3 reads CAGSFGWGTPAYEQYF. The CDR3 coding sequence is TGTGCCGGCAGTTTCGGGTGGGGGACGCCTGCCTACGAGCAGTACTTC. The entire variable domain, with the rest obtained from reference TRBV28 and TRBJ2-7, is as follows: DVKVTQSSRYLVKRTGEKVFLECVQDMDHENMFWYRQDPGLGLRLIYFSYDVKMKEKGDIPEGYSVSREKKERFSLILESASTNQTSMYLCAGSFGWGTPAYEQYFGPGTRLTVT.

The chain carries TRBV7-8 and TRBJ2-7; TRBD1 might be the D (6 bases). The J call may be incorrect, as the DNA end agrees better with TRBJ2-5. The CDR3 loop spans 14 amino acids. Germline CDR1 SGHVS, CDR2 FQNEAQ. The DNA for the CDR3 is TGTGCCAGCAGCATACAGGGTACGCAAGAGACCCAGTACTTC. Protein sequence: CASSIQGTQETQYF.

The V gene is TRBV10-3, the J gene TRBJ2-3; the match to TRBD2 covers 7 bases. This CDR3 is 17 amino acids long. Trimming took 2 bases from V and 3 from J; bases not matched to a gene: 11. Germline loops: CDR1 ENHRY, CDR2 SYGVKD. DNA of the CDR3: TGTGCCATCAGTGAGCCGCTGGGGAGGGCCATGACAGATACGCAGTATTTT. It encodes CAISEPLGRAMTDTQYF.

DNA for the CDR3: TGCAGTGCTTCGGACCCTCTCAGCTCCTACGAGCAGTACTTC. Amino acid sequence: CSASDPLSSYEQYF. The chain combines TRBV20-1 with TRBJ2-7; D call uncertain. This CDR3 comprises 14 residues. The germline V gene encodes CDR1 DFQATT and CDR2 SNEGSKA (reference sequence). The germline V and J ends were trimmed by 5 bases and 0 bases, with 14 bases remaining between them.

The gene calls are TRBV6-2 or TRBV6-3 and TRBJ2-7; D could derive from TRBD1 or TRBD2 (5 bases each). V dropped 8 bases and J dropped 0 bases, with 17 bases sitting between them. The CDR3 has 15 amino acids. CDR1 MNHEY and CDR2 SVGEGT come from the germline V gene. The DNA of the CDR3 is TGTGCCAGCGGTGTGAGGGGTCTAGGCTCCTACGAGCAGTACTTC. Translated: CASGVRGLGSYEQYF.

A few counts support this clonotype. The J gene is TRBJ2-5, the V gene TRBV3-1; maybe TRBD1 (6 bases). V was clipped by 0 bases and J by 1 base, with 18 bases between them. The germline CDR1 and CDR2 sequences are LGHDT and YNNKEL (reference sequence). The CDR3 has 18 amino acids. The CDR3: CASSQEFAGTPFQETQYF. DNA of the CDR3: TGTGCCAGCAGCCAAGAATTCGCAGGGACACCATTCCAAGAGACCCAGTACTTC.

This clonotype was seen at least ten times. The chain links TRBV6-1 to TRBJ2-5, with TRBD2 matching 8 bases. This CDR3 contains 16 residues. The V gene's germline CDR1 is MNHNS and CDR2 SASEGT. With 2 bases clipped from V and 6 bases from J, the junction kept 11 bases outside the gene matches. The CDR3 sequence: CASSEQVAGLMKTQYF. The CDR3 DNA is TGTGCCAGCAGTGAACAGGTAGCGGGGCTGATGAAGACCCAGTACTTC.

This chain joins TRBV20-1 and TRBJ2-7; D might be TRBD1 (6 bases). This CDR3 region has 14 residues. Germline CDR1 reads DFQATT; CDR2 reads SNEGSKA (reference sequence). V lost 0 bases, J lost 8 bases, and 17 bases lay in between. CDR3 loop: CSAREGATYNKQYF. CDR3 nucleotides: TGCAGTGCTAGAGAGGGGGCCACCTACAATAAGCAGTACTTC.

The table lists this clonotype with a count of one. CDR3: CASSYGGETGELFF. The CDR3 coding sequence is TGTGCCAGCAGTTACGGTGGGGAAACCGGGGAGCTGTTTTTT. J is TRBJ2-2 and V is TRBV6-5; D unclear. V was trimmed by 2 bases and J by 5 bases, leaving 9 bases between them. The CDR3 totals 14 residues. Germline V gene lookup returns CDR1 MNHEY and CDR2 SVGAGI.

This clonotype has just a few counts. The gene calls are TRBV4-1 and TRBJ2-3, with a possible D match to TRBD1 (5 bases). Germline CDR1 MGHRA, CDR2 YSYEKL. The V end was cut by 1 base, the J end by 2 bases, with 10 bases between. The CDR3 totals 15 residues. The CDR3 coding sequence is TGCGCCAGCAGCCAAGTAGTAGGGGCCACAGATACGCAGTATTTT. Translated, it gives CASSQVVGATDTQYF.

This chain links TRBV5-1 with TRBJ2-3; 7 bases fit TRBD2. V shed 0 bases, J shed 4 bases, and the junction held 8 bases outside the gene matches. CDR3 length: 16 amino acids. Per germline, CDR1 SGHRS and CDR2 YFSETQ. The CDR3 nucleotides read TGCGCCAGCAGCTTGGCCCCGACTAGCATCCCAGATACGCAGTATTTT. Translation gives CASSLAPTSIPDTQYF.

This clonotype turned up a few times. The rearrangement links TRBV27 to TRBJ1-5, with D perhaps matching TRBD1 (5 bases). This CDR3 has 16 residues. Germline loops: CDR1 MNHEY, CDR2 SMNVEV (reference sequence). Trimming stripped 2 bases from V and 7 bases from J, with 18 bases between. In DNA form, the CDR3 reads TGTGCCAGCAGTTTAAAGGGGTACCCTGGAGACCAGCCCCAGCATTTT. Translated: CASSLKGYPGDQPQHF.

The rearrangement links TRBV24-1 to TRBJ2-2; TRBD1 aligns across 10 bases. V gave up 7 bases and J gave up 9 bases; unmatched junction bases: 4. The CDR3 is 13 amino acids. In germline, CDR1 is KGHDR, CDR2 SFDVKD. The CDR3 DNA follows: TGTGCCACCAGGGGACAGGGGTCCCGGGAGCTGTTTTTT. Amino acids: CATRGQGSRELFF.

The chain combines TRBV14 with TRBJ1-1; no clear D. Germline CDR1 SGHDN, CDR2 FVKESK. V gave up 3 bases and J gave up 7 bases, with 15 bases separating them. The length of the CDR3 is 14 residues. The CDR3 sequence is CASSHIQDYREAFF. In nucleotides, the CDR3 is TGTGCCAGCAGCCATATTCAGGACTACCGTGAAGCTTTCTTT.